The present TCR beta chain was sequenced within a study of T cells in localized non-small cell lung cancer. This table comes from immunoSEQ multiplex PCR, and its TCRdb copy is limited to in-frame clones, with some not included. The sample records some 25,000 clones, around 88% being singletons. Germline V gene lookup returns CDR1 SQVTM and CDR2 ANQGSEA. V was pared by 6 bases and J by 4 bases, with 4 bases of the junction left unmatched. The CDR3 runs to 13 residues. The input for sequencing was peripheral blood, taken before any cancer treatment. The clonotype comes from a male donor older than 55 with stage II squamous cell lung carcinoma. The V and J genes are TRBV29-1 and TRBJ1-5; 9 bases agree with TRBD1. The chain's CDR3 is CSVGTGRNQPQHF. The CDR3 DNA reads TGCAGCGTGGGGACAGGGCGTAATCAGCCCCAGCATTTT.